Each of the 27 T cell receptor beta chains below was sequenced from the same sample in a study of blood T cell repertoires in COVID-19. The table came from immunoSEQ multiplex PCR; TCRdb's copy has only in-frame clones and leaves some out. The sample shows 150,000 to 200,000 clones, roughly 80% of them seen only once. Source material: peripheral blood. These receptors all come from a human donor with acute or convalescent COVID-19. The donor label of this sample is uncertain.

The V call is TRBV7-2, the J call TRBJ1-4, with 7 bases that match TRBD1. Germline V gene sequence: CDR1 SGHTA, CDR2 FQGNSA. Germline trimming cut 4 bases from V and 4 bases from J; bases unmatched to any gene: 12. This CDR3 spans 17 amino acids. In nucleotides, the CDR3 is TGTGCCAGCAGCTCCCTGGGGAAACAGGGGAGTAATGAAAAACTGTTTTTT. It translates to CASSSLGKQGSNEKLFF.

The chain has TRBV4-2 and TRBJ1-4, with 10 bases that match TRBD1. Germline trimming cut 2 bases from V and 5 bases from J; bases unmatched to any gene: 2. The germline V gene has CDR1 LGHNA and CDR2 YNFKEQ. The CDR3 contains 15 residues. The CDR3 DNA reads as TGTGCCAGCAGCCAACCGGGACAGGGGAATGAAAAACTGTTTTTT. Translated: CASSQPGQGNEKLFF.

The chain uses TRBV7-9 and TRBJ2-7; weak D call: TRBD2 (6 bases). Germline CDR1 is SEHNR and CDR2 is FQNEAQ (reference sequence). This CDR3 spans 15 amino acids. V was trimmed by 5 bases and J by 2 bases, leaving 16 bases between them. The CDR3 bases are TGTGCCAGCAGCCTCGTAGCGGCACCAACCTACGAGCAGTACTTC. Amino acids: CASSLVAAPTYEQYF.

The J gene is TRBJ2-1, the V gene TRBV5-1; 10 positions agree with TRBD2. The V gene end was trimmed by 1 base and the J gene end by 5 bases; junction bases not matched to a gene: 6. Germline-derived CDR1 and CDR2 are SGHRS and YFSETQ. The CDR3 loop spans 16 amino acids. The CDR3 nucleotides read TGCGCCAGCAGCTTGAACCCCACTAGCGGGAACAATGAGCAGTTCTTC. This encodes CASSLNPTSGNNEQFF.

In its sample, this clone was seen a few times. V and J are TRBV4-2 and TRBJ1-6; 8 bases map to TRBD1. V dropped 4 bases and J dropped 5; count of bases not matched to a gene: 1. Germline V CDR1 and CDR2: LGHNA, YNFKEQ. CDR3 length: 14 residues. Here the CDR3 reads CASSPGQDNSPLHF. Written as DNA, the CDR3 is TGTGCCAGCAGCCCGGGACAGGATAATTCACCCCTCCACTTT.

The rearrangement uses TRBV7-3 and TRBJ1-2, with 7 bases aligning to TRBD1. V shed 1 base, J shed 4 bases, and the junction held 12 bases outside the gene matches. CDR1 and CDR2 (germline): SGHTA, FQGTGA. CDR3 length equals 17 residues. CDR3 sequence (DNA): TGTGCCAGCAGCTTAAGAGGCGGACAGGTCTTTGGCTATGGCTACACCTTC. Protein sequence: CASSLRGGQVFGYGYTF.

The J gene is TRBJ1-4, the V gene TRBV5-1, with TRBD1 identical over 9 bases. Germline V gives CDR1 SGHRS, CDR2 YFSETQ. V lost 4 bases and J lost 3; bases outside the gene matches: 7. This CDR3 has 16 residues. CDR3 bases: TGCGCCAGCAGCCTGGGACAGGGAACGGCTAATGAAAAACTGTTTTTT. This gives the protein CASSLGQGTANEKLFF.

This clone was recorded only once. The chain carries TRBV30 and TRBJ1-4; perhaps TRBD1 as D (5 bases). The germline V gene has CDR1 GTSNPN and CDR2 SVGIG (reference sequence). CDR3 size: 14 residues. Trimming took off 5 bases at V and 7 bases at J, with 17 bases between the two ends. CDR3 amino acids: CAWGRDRGSEKLFF. The CDR3 DNA reads as TGTGCCTGGGGAAGGGATAGGGGAAGTGAAAAACTGTTTTTT.

This CDR3 reads CASSYSGDRGYTF. Written as DNA, the CDR3 is TGTGCCAGCAGTTACTCAGGGGATCGTGGCTACACCTTC. The genes are TRBV6-6 and TRBJ1-2; D might be TRBD1 (5 bases). This CDR3 is 13 amino acids long. The germline CDR1 and CDR2 sequences are MNHNY and SVGAGI (reference sequence). V was shortened by 0 bases and J by 7 bases, with 9 bases between the two germline ends.

CDR3 loop: CASSFVDSEQPQHF. CDR3 nucleotide sequence: TGTGCCAGCAGCTTTGTCGACAGTGAACAGCCCCAGCATTTT. The chain is built from TRBV5-5 and TRBJ1-5; D possibly corresponds to TRBD1 (5 bases). CDR3 size: 14 residues. The V gene's germline CDR1 is SGHKS and CDR2 YYEKEE (reference sequence). V lost 2 bases to trimming and J lost 7 bases, with 13 bases between them.

This clone was detected once. The chain links TRBV5-6 to TRBJ1-3; the match to TRBD1 covers 8 bases. Looked up from germline, CDR1 is SGHDT and CDR2 is YYEEEE. This CDR3 has 15 amino acids. The ends lost 4 bases at V and 2 bases at J; junction bases unmatched: 5. This chain's CDR3 is CASSAPDRAGNTIYF. For the CDR3, the DNA is TGTGCCAGCAGCGCTCCGGACAGGGCTGGAAACACCATATATTTT.

In DNA form, the CDR3 reads TGTGCCAGTAGTCTACCTAGGACAGATACGCAGTATTTT. This encodes CASSLPRTDTQYF. The chain couples TRBV19 to TRBJ2-3; D uncertain. V lost 5 bases and J 3 bases, leaving 9 bases between the germline ends. CDR3 length equals 13 residues. Per the germline V gene, CDR1 is LNHDA and CDR2 is SQIVND (reference sequence).

This chain links TRBV2 with TRBJ2-1, with 7 positions matching TRBD2. Germline V lookup: CDR1 SNHLY, CDR2 FYNNEI. CDR3 length: 16 residues. V shed 2 bases, J shed 6 bases, and the junction held 10 bases outside the gene matches. Here the CDR3 reads CASSESLAEKANEQFF. The CDR3 DNA reads TGTGCCAGCAGTGAAAGTCTAGCGGAAAAGGCCAATGAGCAGTTCTTC.

The V and J genes are TRBV11-3 and TRBJ2-1; 9 bases align to TRBD1. CDR3 length equals 15 residues. Trimming removed 5 bases from V and 7 bases from J; junction bases left unmatched: 9. Per germline, CDR1 SGHNT and CDR2 YENEEA. The CDR3 region is CASSPGQGLRNEQFF. DNA for the CDR3: TGTGCCAGCAGCCCGGGACAGGGATTAAGGAATGAGCAGTTCTTC.

The rearrangement joins TRBV7-2 to TRBJ1-5; 10 positions agree with TRBD1. The CDR3 covers 16 residues. Germline V lookup: CDR1 SGHTA, CDR2 FQGNSA. The V segment lost 0 bases and the J segment 5 bases; nucleotides outside the gene matches: 4. The CDR3 spells CASSLAQGQGYQPQHF. The CDR3 DNA sequence: TGTGCCAGCAGCTTAGCGCAGGGACAGGGGTATCAGCCCCAGCATTTT.

The chain employs TRBV11-1 and TRBJ1-2; D gene uncertain. This CDR3 has 15 residues. Deletions cut 5 bases from V and 7 bases from J, with 20 bases between. Germline V gives CDR1 SGHAT, CDR2 FQDESV (reference sequence). The CDR3 protein is CASSDPAGIGGGYTF. Written as DNA, the CDR3 is TGTGCCAGCAGCGACCCGGCAGGAATCGGAGGTGGCTACACCTTC. The full variable domain, with the rest looked up from reference TRBV11-1 and TRBJ1-2, is EAEVAQSPRYKITEKSQAVAFWCDPISGHATLYWYRQILGQGPELLVQFQDESVVDDSQLPKDRFSAERLKGVDSTLKIQPAELGDSAMYLCASSDPAGIGGGYTFGSGTRLTVV.

This chain joins TRBV27 and TRBJ2-7; 7 bases are shared with TRBD1. The CDR3 is made up of 16 amino acids. Germline CDR1 is MNHEY and CDR2 is SMNVEV (reference sequence). V dropped 6 bases and J dropped 0; count of bases not matched to a gene: 11. CDR3 sequence reads: CASSRSGTASSYEQYF. The CDR3 DNA sequence: TGTGCCAGCAGCCGATCCGGGACAGCGTCCTCCTACGAGCAGTACTTC.

The chain uses TRBV28 and TRBJ1-1; 8 positions match TRBD1. This CDR3 is 13 amino acids long. V lost 3 bases, J lost 7 bases, and 4 bases stayed unmatched. Per the germline V gene, CDR1 is MDHEN and CDR2 is SYDVKM. The CDR3 is CASSFSTGGEAFF. CDR3 DNA: TGTGCCAGCAGTTTTTCCACAGGGGGTGAAGCTTTCTTT.

The chain is built from TRBV27 and TRBJ1-5; a possible D gene is TRBD1 (5 bases). Germline V gene data show CDR1 as MNHEY and CDR2 as SMNVEV (reference sequence). CDR3 length: 17 amino acids. Trimming cost V 0 bases and J 4 bases, with 16 bases left between them. For the CDR3, the DNA is TGTGCCAGCAGTTTATCGGGGCAGGCGGCGAGGAATCAGCCCCAGCATTTT. It codes for CASSLSGQAARNQPQHF.

A single count supports this clone. The chain employs TRBV11-3 and TRBJ2-5; 8 bases agree with TRBD2. J lost 5 bases, V lost 1 base, and 9 bases had no gene match. This CDR3 has 16 residues. Germline values: CDR1 SGHNT, CDR2 YENEEA. Here the CDR3 reads CASSLGAGGGMETQYF. The DNA of the CDR3 is TGTGCCAGCAGCTTAGGCGCAGGCGGGGGGATGGAGACCCAGTACTTC. The full variable domain, rest sourced from reference TRBV11-3 and TRBJ2-5, is EAGVVQSPRYKIIEKKQPVAFWCNPISGHNTLYWYLQNLGQGPELLIRYENEEAVDDSQLPKDRFSAERLKGVDSTLKIQPAELGDSAVYLCASSLGAGGGMETQYFGPGTRLLVL.

V usage is TRBV19 and J usage is TRBJ1-5; 7 bases align to TRBD1. V shed 5 bases and J 4 bases; nucleotides not matched to a gene: 14. The CDR3 has 17 amino acids. Germline assignment: CDR1 LNHDA and CDR2 SQIVND (reference sequence). The CDR3 protein is CASSPRTGSVGNQPQHF. The CDR3 region has the DNA TGTGCCAGTAGTCCCAGGACAGGCTCTGTAGGGAATCAGCCCCAGCATTTT.

This chain uses TRBV11-2 with TRBJ1-1; TRBD1 is a possible D gene (6 bases). The CDR3 runs to 16 residues. The V gene lost 0 bases and the J gene lost 5 bases, with 16 bases spanning the gap. The V gene's germline CDR1 is SGHAT and CDR2 FQNNGV. Written as DNA, the CDR3 is TGTGCCAGCAGCTTAGATTATGGGGGGGCGCGGACTGAAGCTTTCTTT. This encodes CASSLDYGGARTEAFF. Based on the CDR3 plus reference TRBV11-2 and TRBJ1-1, the full variable domain is EAGVAQSPRYKIIEKRQSVAFWCNPISGHATLYWYQQILGQGPKLLIQFQNNGVVDDSQLPKDRFSAERLKGVDSTLKIQPAKLEDSAVYLCASSLDYGGARTEAFFGQGTRLTVV.

The chain combines TRBV7-8 with TRBJ2-5, with 13 bases fitting TRBD2. Trimming at V came to 4 bases and at J to 2 bases, leaving 10 bases not matched to a gene. The germline V gene has CDR1 SGHVS and CDR2 FQNEAQ. CDR3 size: 18 residues. The CDR3: CASSYPGLAGELQETQYF. CDR3 bases: TGTGCCAGCAGCTACCCCGGACTAGCGGGGGAGTTACAAGAGACCCAGTACTTC. The whole variable domain, remainder taken from reference TRBV7-8 and TRBJ2-5, is GAGVSQSPRYKVAKRGQDVALRCDPISGHVSLFWYQQALGQGPEFLTYFQNEAQLDKSGLPSDRFFAERPEGSVSTLKIQRTQQEDSAVYLCASSYPGLAGELQETQYFGPGTRLLVL.

The chain recombines TRBV5-4 with TRBJ2-7; 10 nucleotides agree with TRBD1. Germline V gene sequence: CDR1 SGHNT, CDR2 YYREEE (reference sequence). Losses at the gene ends were 4 bases for V and 1 base for J; bases not matched to a gene: 8. This CDR3 spans 16 amino acids. The CDR3 coding sequence is TGTGCCAGCAGCCCCGGGGGGGGACAGGGGTCCTACGAGCAGTACTTC. Encoded protein: CASSPGGGQGSYEQYF.

J is TRBJ1-3 and V is TRBV3-1 (or the pseudogene TRBV3-2); a weak D match, TRBD1 (5 bases). Germline CDR1 reads LGHDT; CDR2 reads YNNKEL (reference sequence). Trimming took 3 bases from V and 4 from J, leaving 13 bases between them. CDR3 size: 15 residues. The CDR3 protein is CASSQDLQGGNTIYF. The CDR3 DNA reads as TGTGCCAGCAGCCAGGATCTGCAGGGAGGAAACACCATATATTTT.

This chain uses TRBV18 with TRBJ1-4, with a weak D call TRBD1 (5 bases). The V end lost 3 bases, the J end lost 0 bases, and 14 bases lay between the germline ends. The CDR3 contains 17 residues. Germline values: CDR1 KGHSH, CDR2 LQKENI. CDR3 in amino acids: CASSPGRAGTTNEKLFF. CDR3 coding DNA: TGTGCCAGCTCACCCGGCAGGGCCGGTACAACTAATGAAAAACTGTTTTTT.

This clone was recorded only once. The rearrangement links TRBV6-5 to TRBJ1-5, with D perhaps matching TRBD1 (6 bases). The CDR3 contains 15 residues. Germline V gene sequence: CDR1 MNHEY, CDR2 SVGAGI. The ends were cut back, 8 bases at V and 2 bases at J, with 16 bases in the middle. The CDR3: CASSPGGAGNQPQHF. In DNA form, the CDR3 reads TGTGCCAGCTCCCCTGGGGGGGCCGGCAATCAGCCCCAGCATTTT.